The 24 T cell receptor beta chains given below trace back to one sample, sequenced in a study of control samples from healthy donors and cancer patients. The repertoire was sequenced with immunoSEQ multiplex PCR; TCRdb's copy has only in-frame clones and lacks some. Of about 92,000 clones listed, almost 85% are singletons. Sequenced input: blood. These receptors all come from a woman aged 60-75 years in good health.

This rearrangement joins TRBV28 to TRBJ2-7, with D uncertain. CDR3 length equals 12 residues. The V gene's germline CDR1 is MDHEN and CDR2 SYDVKM. With 6 bases removed from V and 7 bases from J, the gap between germline ends came to 13 bases. The CDR3 is CASSNTRLEQYF. DNA of the CDR3: TGTGCCAGCAGCAATACACGGCTGGAGCAGTACTTC.

The chain uses TRBV19 and TRBJ2-7; 11 bases map to TRBD1. Germline values: CDR1 LNHDA, CDR2 SQIVND (reference sequence). CDR3 length equals 15 residues. V was clipped by 6 bases and J by 3 bases; unmatched bases: 7. Here the CDR3 DNA reads TGTGCCAGTAGATCAGGACAGGGGGCAGGCTACGAGCAGTACTTC. This codes for CASRSGQGAGYEQYF.

The V and J genes are TRBV29-1 and TRBJ2-7; 12 bases are shared with TRBD1. V lost 6 bases, J lost 7 bases, and 7 bases stayed unmatched. Germline values: CDR1 SQVTM, CDR2 ANQGSEA. The CDR3 is 13 residues long. CDR3: CSVMGQGAKEQYF. The DNA for the CDR3 is TGCAGCGTCATGGGACAGGGGGCGAAAGAGCAGTACTTC.

V is TRBV19 and J is TRBJ2-2; unclear D gene. Germline V gene lookup returns CDR1 LNHDA and CDR2 SQIVND (reference sequence). This CDR3 contains 15 residues. V was pared by 5 bases and J by 0 bases, with 10 bases between. Here the CDR3 reads CASSPATPNTGELFF. The CDR3 DNA reads TGTGCCAGTAGTCCCGCGACCCCGAACACCGGGGAGCTGTTTTTT. Full variable domain (missing parts from reference TRBV19 and TRBJ2-2): DGGITQSPKYLFRKEGQNVTLSCEQNLNHDAMYWYRQDPGQGLRLIYYSQIVNDFQKGDIAEGYSVSREKKESFPLTVTSAQKNPTAFYLCASSPATPNTGELFFGEGSRLTVL.

The genes are TRBV5-1 and TRBJ2-2; no reliable D call. Deletions cut 2 bases from V and 1 base from J, with 12 bases between. Germline V gene lookup returns CDR1 SGHRS and CDR2 YFSETQ. This CDR3 spans 16 amino acids. The CDR3 sequence is CASSLSGSMNTGELFF. The CDR3 region has the DNA TGCGCCAGCAGCTTATCTGGCAGCATGAACACCGGGGAGCTGTTTTTT.

This clone turned up a few times. The junction differs from germline at one of its ends, possibly a read error. The V call is TRBV12-3 or TRBV12-4, the J call TRBJ2-3; the D is unclear. The CDR3 has 13 residues. The CDR3 DNA reads as TGTGCCAGCAGTTTCATGAACACAGAAACGCAGTATTTT. This gives the protein CASSFMNTETQYF.

The chain recombines TRBV27 with TRBJ2-4; D perhaps matches TRBD2 (6 bases). This CDR3 has 16 amino acids. V was pared by 5 bases and J by 3 bases, with 17 bases between. CDR1 is MNHEY and CDR2 is SMNVEV in the germline V gene (reference sequence). The CDR3 sequence: CASSAMGGDHKNIQYF. DNA of the CDR3: TGTGCCAGCAGTGCGATGGGGGGAGACCACAAAAACATTCAGTACTTC.

V and J are TRBV7-9 and TRBJ1-5, with TRBD1 as a possible D gene (6 bases). The length of the CDR3 is 15 residues. Germline V gives CDR1 SEHNR, CDR2 FQNEAQ (reference sequence). Trimming took 5 bases from V and 3 from J, leaving 14 bases between them. The CDR3 sequence: CASSHQGLANQPQHF. The DNA for the CDR3 is TGTGCCAGCAGCCATCAGGGGTTGGCCAATCAGCCCCAGCATTTT.

The J gene is TRBJ2-7, the V gene TRBV19, with TRBD1 matching over 8 bases. Germline loops: CDR1 LNHDA, CDR2 SQIVND (reference sequence). CDR3 length: 14 residues. V shed 6 bases, J shed 4 bases, and the junction held 8 bases outside the gene matches. The CDR3 protein is CASSVWGTGYEQYF. CDR3 sequence (DNA): TGTGCCAGTAGCGTCTGGGGGACAGGATACGAGCAGTACTTC.

This chain links TRBV7-6 with TRBJ1-2, with TRBD1 matching 7 bases. CDR3 size: 15 residues. V gave up 2 bases and J gave up 8 bases; unmatched junction bases: 11. CDR1 is SGHVS and CDR2 is FNYEAQ in the germline V gene. The CDR3 nucleotides are TGTGCCAGCAGCTTAAACTTTGCCAGGGGGGGCGGCTACACCTTC. This encodes CASSLNFARGGGYTF.

The genes are TRBV6-5 and TRBJ2-7, with D perhaps matching TRBD2 (6 bases). The CDR3 spans 15 residues. Looked up from germline, CDR1 is MNHEY and CDR2 is SVGAGI. Trimming cost V 0 bases and J 2 bases, with 11 bases left between them. The CDR3 bases are TGTGCCAGCAGTTACTCGCCGGGAGTTACCTACGAGCAGTACTTC. The encoded protein is CASSYSPGVTYEQYF.

The chain recombines TRBV5-1 with TRBJ2-1; 8 bases map to TRBD2. V lost 4 bases and J lost 5; bases outside the gene matches: 5. CDR3 length equals 14 residues. Germline assignment: CDR1 SGHRS and CDR2 YFSETQ. CDR3 in DNA: TGCGCCAGCAGCGAGACACTAGCGGACAATGAGCAGTTCTTC. The encoded protein is CASSETLADNEQFF.

The gene calls are TRBV5-6 and TRBJ2-1; the D gene is possibly TRBD2 (6 bases). The CDR3 spans 14 residues. Germline V gives CDR1 SGHDT, CDR2 YYEEEE. Trimming stripped 4 bases from V and 9 bases from J, with 17 bases between. CDR3 DNA: TGTGCCAGCAGCCCCCGACTAGACGCGTCTGAGCAGTTCTTC. It is translated as CASSPRLDASEQFF.

This rearrangement joins TRBV5-8 to TRBJ1-3, with 10 bases fitting TRBD1. The CDR3 extends over 19 amino acids. With V trimmed by 3 bases and J by 0 bases, 12 bases remained unmatched. Germline-derived CDR1 and CDR2 are SGHTS and YDEGEE. Here the CDR3 DNA reads TGTGCCAGCAGCTGGACCGGGACAGGGGTATTCAACTCTGGAAACACCATATATTTT. Residues: CASSWTGTGVFNSGNTIYF.

The CDR3 is CASSVGGAGGDTQYF. The CDR3 nucleotides read TGTGCCAGCAGCGTAGGAGGAGCGGGGGGTGATACGCAGTATTTT. The chain employs TRBV9 and TRBJ2-3, with 9 bases fitting TRBD2. The CDR3 extends over 15 amino acids. The J segment lost 6 bases and the V segment lost 0 bases, leaving 5 bases of the junction unmatched. Per germline, CDR1 SGDLS and CDR2 YYNGEE.

The table lists this clone with a few counts. The chain joins TRBV5-1 to TRBJ2-7; 7 bases are shared with TRBD2. This CDR3 region has 14 residues. V trimming: 0 bases; J trimming: 5 bases; junction bases outside the gene matches: 5. Germline loops: CDR1 SGHRS, CDR2 YFSETQ. CDR3 sequence (DNA): TGCGCCAGCAGCTTGGCGGGAGGTGTGAACGAGCAGTACTTC. It specifies CASSLAGGVNEQYF.

The chain combines TRBV10-1 with TRBJ2-2; D gene ambiguous. V was pared by 3 bases and J by 0 bases, with 11 bases between. This CDR3 spans 16 amino acids. Germline V gives CDR1 WNHNN, CDR2 SYGVQD (reference sequence). The CDR3 reads CASSENLGSNTGELFF. CDR3 nucleotide sequence: TGCGCCAGCAGTGAAAATCTGGGTTCGAACACCGGGGAGCTGTTTTTT.

The chain links TRBV3-1 (or the pseudogene TRBV3-2) to TRBJ1-2; TRBD1 matches 9 bases. Germline V gives CDR1 LGHDT, CDR2 YNNKEL (reference sequence). The CDR3 contains 17 residues. The V and J ends lost 3 bases and 4 bases, in that order; junction bases with no gene match: 12. CDR3 sequence: CASSHGRTGDRLYGYTF. For the CDR3, the DNA is TGTGCCAGCAGCCATGGAAGGACAGGGGATCGCCTCTATGGCTACACCTTC.

About this clone itself: At the DNA level, this CDR3 is encoded by other sequences in the same sample as well. The chain combines TRBV5-1 with TRBJ2-1; D is perhaps TRBD1 (6 bases). The CDR3 runs to 15 residues. Deletions cut 3 bases from V and 0 bases from J, with 10 bases between. Germline V lookup: CDR1 SGHRS, CDR2 YFSETQ. CDR3 residues: CASSSTGSSYNEQFF. In DNA, the CDR3 is TGCGCCAGCAGCTCCACAGGGAGCTCCTACAATGAGCAGTTCTTC.

This clone has only a few counts. The chain links TRBV5-6 to TRBJ1-4; 7 nucleotides agree with TRBD1. CDR1 and CDR2 from the germline V gene are SGHDT and YYEEEE. This CDR3 is 16 amino acids long. Trimming at V came to 2 bases and at J to 2 bases, leaving 6 bases not matched to a gene. This CDR3 is CASSFTGTATNEKLFF. The CDR3 DNA reads TGTGCCAGCAGCTTTACCGGGACAGCGACTAATGAAAAACTGTTTTTT.

The genes are TRBV28 and TRBJ1-6; 10 bases are shared with TRBD1. V was clipped by 2 bases and J by 7 bases; unmatched bases: 5. Germline V gene data show CDR1 as MDHEN and CDR2 as SYDVKM. The CDR3 consists of 16 residues. The chain's CDR3 is CASSLSGQGENSPLHF. DNA of the CDR3: TGTGCCAGCAGTTTAAGTGGACAGGGGGAGAATTCACCCCTCCACTTT.

This clone was recorded once. The chain couples TRBV18 to TRBJ1-2, with D possibly being TRBD1 (6 bases). This CDR3 is 12 amino acids long. Between the trimmed V and J ends, which lost 3 bases and 8 bases, there was a span of 10 bases. Germline CDR1 KGHSH, CDR2 LQKENI. The CDR3 nucleotides read TGTGCCAGCTCACCGGACAGATCCGGCTACACCTTC. Translating gives CASSPDRSGYTF.

The chain is built from TRBV3-1 (or the pseudogene TRBV3-2) and TRBJ1-6; the match to TRBD1 covers 8 bases. This CDR3 is 14 amino acids long. Germline V gene data show CDR1 as LGHDT and CDR2 as YNNKEL (reference sequence). V lost 7 bases and J lost 7; bases outside the gene matches: 6. The CDR3 reads CASNRQGRNSPLHF. The CDR3 DNA reads as TGTGCCAGCAATAGACAGGGGAGAAATTCACCCCTCCACTTT.

V and J are TRBV19 and TRBJ2-2; no clear D. There are 16 residues in the CDR3. Germline V lookup: CDR1 LNHDA, CDR2 SQIVND (reference sequence). V dropped 5 bases and J dropped 0 bases, with 13 bases sitting between them. CDR3 region: CASSPTSRTNTGELFF. The DNA of the CDR3 is TGTGCCAGTAGTCCCACAAGCAGAACGAACACCGGGGAGCTGTTTTTT.